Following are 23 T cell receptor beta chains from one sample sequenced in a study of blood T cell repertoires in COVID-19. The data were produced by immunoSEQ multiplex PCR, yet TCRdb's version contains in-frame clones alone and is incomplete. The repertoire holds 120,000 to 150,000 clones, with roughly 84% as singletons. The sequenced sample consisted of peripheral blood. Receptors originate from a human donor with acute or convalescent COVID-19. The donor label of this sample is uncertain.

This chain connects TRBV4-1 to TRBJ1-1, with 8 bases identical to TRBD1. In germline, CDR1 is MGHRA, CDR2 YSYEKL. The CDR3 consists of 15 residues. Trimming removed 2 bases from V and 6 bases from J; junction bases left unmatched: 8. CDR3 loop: CASSQSGQGNAEAFF. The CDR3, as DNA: TGCGCCAGCAGCCAATCCGGACAGGGAAACGCTGAAGCTTTCTTT.

CDR3 loop: CASSQEYETGSLQETQYF. CDR3 DNA: TGTGCCAGCAGCCAAGAATACGAGACAGGGTCGCTCCAAGAGACCCAGTACTTC. This sequence joins TRBV14 and TRBJ2-5; 7 nucleotides match TRBD1. CDR3 length: 18 residues. J gave up 1 base and V 0 bases, and 11 bases lay outside the gene matches. The V gene's germline CDR1 is SGHDN and CDR2 FVKESK.

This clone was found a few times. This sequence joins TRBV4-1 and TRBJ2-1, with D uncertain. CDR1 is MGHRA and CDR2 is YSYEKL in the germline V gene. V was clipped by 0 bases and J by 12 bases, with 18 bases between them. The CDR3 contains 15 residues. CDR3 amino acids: CASSQDLALVDVQFF. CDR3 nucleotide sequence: TGCGCCAGCAGCCAAGATTTGGCCCTAGTTGATGTGCAGTTCTTC.

The CDR3 DNA is TGTGCCAGCAGCTGGGCGGGGGGGAACACTGAAGCTTTCTTT. Encoded protein: CASSWAGGNTEAFF. The J gene is TRBJ1-1, the V gene TRBV7-9; maybe TRBD1 (5 bases). The CDR3 covers 14 residues. Trimming removed 4 bases from V and 1 base from J, with 10 bases in between. The germline V gene has CDR1 SEHNR and CDR2 FQNEAQ (reference sequence). The full variable domain, in which reference TRBV7-9 and TRBJ1-1 provide the parts outside the CDR3, is DTGVSQNPRHKITKRGQNVTFRCDPISEHNRLYWYRQTLGQGPEFLTYFQNEAQLEKSRLLSDRFSAERPKGSFSTLEIQRTEQGDSAMYLCASSWAGGNTEAFFGQGTRLTVV.

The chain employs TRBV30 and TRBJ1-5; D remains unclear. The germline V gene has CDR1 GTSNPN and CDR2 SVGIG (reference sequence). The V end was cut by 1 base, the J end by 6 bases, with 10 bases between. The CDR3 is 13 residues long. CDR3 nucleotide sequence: TGTGCCTGGAGTGAACAGATCGGTCAGCCCCAGCATTTT. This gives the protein CAWSEQIGQPQHF.

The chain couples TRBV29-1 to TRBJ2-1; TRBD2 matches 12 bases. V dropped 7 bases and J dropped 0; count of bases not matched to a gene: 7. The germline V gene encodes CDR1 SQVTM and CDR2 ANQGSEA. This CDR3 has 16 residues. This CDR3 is CSAGLAGPSSYNEQFF. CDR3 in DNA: TGCAGCGCAGGACTAGCGGGACCTAGCTCCTACAATGAGCAGTTCTTC.

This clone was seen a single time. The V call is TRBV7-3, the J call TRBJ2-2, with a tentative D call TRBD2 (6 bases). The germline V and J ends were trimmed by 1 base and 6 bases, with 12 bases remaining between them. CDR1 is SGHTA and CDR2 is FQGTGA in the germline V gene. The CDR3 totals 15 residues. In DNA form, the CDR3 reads TGTGCCAGCAGCTTAAGGGGGGTGTACGCCGGGGAGCTGTTTTTT. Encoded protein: CASSLRGVYAGELFF.

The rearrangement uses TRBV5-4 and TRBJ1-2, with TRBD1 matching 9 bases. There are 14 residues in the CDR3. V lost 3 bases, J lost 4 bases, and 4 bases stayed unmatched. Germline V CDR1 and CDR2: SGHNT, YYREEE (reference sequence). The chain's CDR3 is CASSWGQGIYGYTF. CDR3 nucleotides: TGTGCCAGCAGCTGGGGACAGGGAATCTATGGCTACACCTTC. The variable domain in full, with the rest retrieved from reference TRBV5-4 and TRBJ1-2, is ETGVTQSPTHLIKTRGQQVTLRCSSQSGHNTVSWYQQALGQGPQFIFQYYREEENGRGNFPPRFSGLQFPNYSSELNVNALELDDSALYLCASSWGQGIYGYTFGSGTRLTVV.

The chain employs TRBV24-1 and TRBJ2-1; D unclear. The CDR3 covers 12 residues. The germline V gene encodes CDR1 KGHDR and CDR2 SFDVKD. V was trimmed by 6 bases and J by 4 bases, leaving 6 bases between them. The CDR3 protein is CATSPGYNEQFF. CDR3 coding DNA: TGTGCCACCAGTCCGGGTTACAATGAGCAGTTCTTC.

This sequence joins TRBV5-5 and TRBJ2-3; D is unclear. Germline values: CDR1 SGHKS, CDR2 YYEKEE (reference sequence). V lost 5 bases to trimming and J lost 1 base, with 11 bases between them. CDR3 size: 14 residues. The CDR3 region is CASSYLPGTDTQYF. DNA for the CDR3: TGTGCCAGCAGTTACTTGCCGGGCACAGATACGCAGTATTTT.

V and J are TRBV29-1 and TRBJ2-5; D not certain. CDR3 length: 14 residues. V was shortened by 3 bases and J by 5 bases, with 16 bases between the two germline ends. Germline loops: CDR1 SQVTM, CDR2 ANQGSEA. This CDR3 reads CSVEVLPNPETQYF. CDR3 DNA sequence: TGCAGCGTTGAGGTGCTACCAAACCCCGAGACCCAGTACTTC.

CDR3 bases: TGTGCCACCAGTGCCAGTCCTGATTTCACAGATACGCAGTATTTT. It yields the protein CATSASPDFTDTQYF. V usage is TRBV24-1 and J usage is TRBJ2-3; D is unresolved. Trimming shortened V by 5 bases and J by 2 bases, and 13 bases separated the two germline ends. Per germline, CDR1 KGHDR and CDR2 SFDVKD. The CDR3 extends over 15 amino acids.

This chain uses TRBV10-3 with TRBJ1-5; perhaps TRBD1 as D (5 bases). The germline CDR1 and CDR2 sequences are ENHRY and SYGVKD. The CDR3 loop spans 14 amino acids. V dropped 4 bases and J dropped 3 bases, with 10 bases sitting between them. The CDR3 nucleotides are TGTGCCATCAGTGCAGGGTATATCAATCAGCCCCAGCATTTT. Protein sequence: CAISAGYINQPQHF.

The CDR3 DNA is TGTGCCTGGAGTGTAATGGACACGCGTAATTCACCCCTCCACTTT. Translated: CAWSVMDTRNSPLHF. V and J are TRBV30 and TRBJ1-6; D is perhaps TRBD1 (5 bases). Germline CDR1 and CDR2: GTSNPN and SVGIG (reference sequence). V was trimmed by 0 bases and J by 6 bases, leaving 12 bases between them. The CDR3 contains 15 residues.

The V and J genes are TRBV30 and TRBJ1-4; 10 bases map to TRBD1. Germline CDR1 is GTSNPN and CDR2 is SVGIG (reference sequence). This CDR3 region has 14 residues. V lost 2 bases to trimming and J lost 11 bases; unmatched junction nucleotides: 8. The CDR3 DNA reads TGTGCCTGGAGTAAAGGACAGGGGGTCGGGAAACTGTTTTTT. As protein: CAWSKGQGVGKLFF.

The CDR3 sequence is CASSLRQRSQETQYF. The DNA for the CDR3 is TGTGCCAGCAGCCTCCGACAGAGAAGTCAAGAGACCCAGTACTTC. This sequence joins TRBV7-2 and TRBJ2-5, with D perhaps matching TRBD1 (5 bases). This CDR3 has 15 amino acids. Germline values: CDR1 SGHTA, CDR2 FQGNSA. The ends were cut back, 5 bases at V and 2 bases at J, with 15 bases in the middle.

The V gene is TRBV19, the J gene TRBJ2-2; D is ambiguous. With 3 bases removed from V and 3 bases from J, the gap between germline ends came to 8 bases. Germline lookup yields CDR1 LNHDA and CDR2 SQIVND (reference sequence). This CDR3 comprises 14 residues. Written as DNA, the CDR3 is TGTGCCAGTAGTATGTACAGTGACACCGGGGAGCTGTTTTTT. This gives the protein CASSMYSDTGELFF.

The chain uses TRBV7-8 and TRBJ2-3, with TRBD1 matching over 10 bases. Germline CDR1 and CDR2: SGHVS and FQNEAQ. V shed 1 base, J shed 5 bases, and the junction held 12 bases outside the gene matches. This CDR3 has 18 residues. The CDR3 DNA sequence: TGTGCCAGCAGCTTAGTTCGCCGGACAGGGGGAGTGATAGATACGCAGTATTTT. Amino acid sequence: CASSLVRRTGGVIDTQYF.

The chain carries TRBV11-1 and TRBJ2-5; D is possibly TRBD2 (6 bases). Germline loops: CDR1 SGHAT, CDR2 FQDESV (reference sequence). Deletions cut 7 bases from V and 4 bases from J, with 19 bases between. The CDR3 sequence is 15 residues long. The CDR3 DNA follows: TGTGCCAGCATCGAGGGCCGGGGACTGGGAGAGACCCAGTACTTC. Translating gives CASIEGRGLGETQYF.

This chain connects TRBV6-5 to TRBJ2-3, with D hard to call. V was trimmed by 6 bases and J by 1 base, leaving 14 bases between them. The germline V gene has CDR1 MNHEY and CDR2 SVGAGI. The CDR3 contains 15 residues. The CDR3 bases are TGTGCCAGCAGAGCTAACCCAAGCCGCACAGATACGCAGTATTTT. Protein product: CASRANPSRTDTQYF.

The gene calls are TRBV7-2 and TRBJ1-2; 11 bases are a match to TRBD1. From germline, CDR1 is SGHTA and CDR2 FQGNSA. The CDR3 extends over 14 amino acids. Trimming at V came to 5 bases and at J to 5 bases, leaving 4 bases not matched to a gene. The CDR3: CASSHGQGAYGYTF. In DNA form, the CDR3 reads TGTGCCAGCAGCCATGGACAGGGGGCGTATGGCTACACCTTC.

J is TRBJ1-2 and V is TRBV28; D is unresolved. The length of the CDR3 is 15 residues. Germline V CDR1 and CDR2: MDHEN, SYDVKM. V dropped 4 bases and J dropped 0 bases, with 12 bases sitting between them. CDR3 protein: CASSSHEVANYGYTF. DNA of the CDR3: TGTGCCAGCAGTTCACACGAGGTAGCTAACTATGGCTACACCTTC.

The DNA for the CDR3 is TGTGCCAGCAGCCAAGGAGGGGGGGAAGGTTACAATGAGCAGTTCTTC. It codes for CASSQGGGEGYNEQFF. The genes are TRBV4-2 and TRBJ2-1, with D perhaps matching TRBD2 (7 bases). Trimming stripped 1 base from V and 4 bases from J, with 14 bases between. From germline, CDR1 is LGHNA and CDR2 YNFKEQ. The CDR3 runs 16 residues.